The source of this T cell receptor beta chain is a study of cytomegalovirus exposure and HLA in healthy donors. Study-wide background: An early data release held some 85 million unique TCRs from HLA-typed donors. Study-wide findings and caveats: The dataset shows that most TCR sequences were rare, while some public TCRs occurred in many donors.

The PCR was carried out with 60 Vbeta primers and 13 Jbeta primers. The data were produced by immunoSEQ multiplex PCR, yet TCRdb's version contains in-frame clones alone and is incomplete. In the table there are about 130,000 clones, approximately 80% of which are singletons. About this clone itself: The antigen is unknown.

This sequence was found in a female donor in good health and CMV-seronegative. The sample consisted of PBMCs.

The DNA of the CDR3 is TGTGCCAGCAGTTTCCCAGGGGGCGGGTACGAGCAGTACTTC. This sequence encodes CASSFPGGGYEQYF. The V gene is TRBV28, the J gene TRBJ2-7; 8 bases agree with TRBD1. V dropped 3 bases and J dropped 4; count of bases not matched to a gene: 5. Germline CDR1 is MDHEN and CDR2 is SYDVKM. The CDR3 runs 14 residues.